The 2 T cell receptor beta chains reported below all come from one sample, sequenced in a study of blood T cells in healthy people across ages. Then a second PCR, running roughly 6 to 11 cycles, was carried out with a sample-barcoded 5' primer and a J-beta primer mix. In TCRdb, the 5' RACE reads were re-called with MiXCR into one record per CDR3 protein. The table has under 800,000 distinct CDR3 sequences, roughly 21% seen once. Sequencing input: blood. The receptors were sampled from a man in his 70s in good health.

The sample holds a few counts of this clonotype. The V and J genes are TRBV18 and TRBJ1-3; D gene unclear. Germline V gives CDR1 KGHSH, CDR2 LQKENI. The CDR3 runs to 17 residues. V was clipped by 0 bases and J by 0 bases, with 12 bases between them. The CDR3 protein is CASSPPSLRPSGNTIYF. The CDR3, as DNA: TGTGCCAGCTCACCACCGTCATTGCGTCCCTCTGGAAACACCATATATTTT.

This clonotype was counted between two and nine times. This rearrangement joins TRBV6-6 to TRBJ2-2, with D perhaps matching TRBD1 (5 bases). This CDR3 spans 15 amino acids. Germline values: CDR1 MNHNY, CDR2 SVGAGI (reference sequence). Trimming pared 11 bases from V and 0 bases from J, leaving 16 bases between. CDR3 nucleotides: TGTGCCGTAAAAAAACAGGCTTCGAACACCGGGGAGCTGTTTTTT. Its translation: CAVKKQASNTGELFF.